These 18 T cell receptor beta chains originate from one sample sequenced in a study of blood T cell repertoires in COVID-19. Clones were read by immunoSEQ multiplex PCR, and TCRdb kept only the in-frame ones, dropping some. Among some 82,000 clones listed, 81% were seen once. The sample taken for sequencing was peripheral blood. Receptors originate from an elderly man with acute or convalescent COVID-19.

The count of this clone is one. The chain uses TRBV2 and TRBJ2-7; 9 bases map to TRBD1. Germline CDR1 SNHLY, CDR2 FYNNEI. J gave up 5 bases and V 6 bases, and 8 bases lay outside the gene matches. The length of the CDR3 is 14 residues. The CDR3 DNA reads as TGTGCCAGCAGAGGCCGGGACAGGGTACACGAGCAGTACTTC. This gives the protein CASRGRDRVHEQYF.

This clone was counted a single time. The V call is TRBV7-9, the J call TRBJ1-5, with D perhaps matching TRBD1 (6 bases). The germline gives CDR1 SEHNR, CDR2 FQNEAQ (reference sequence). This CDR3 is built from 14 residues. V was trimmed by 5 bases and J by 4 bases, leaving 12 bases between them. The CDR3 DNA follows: TGTGCCAGCAGCCTATGGGACACAAATCAGCCCCAGCATTTT. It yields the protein CASSLWDTNQPQHF.

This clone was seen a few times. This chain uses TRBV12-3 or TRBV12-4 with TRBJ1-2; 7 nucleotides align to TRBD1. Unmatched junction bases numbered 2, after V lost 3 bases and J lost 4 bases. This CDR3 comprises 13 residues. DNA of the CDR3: TGTGCCAGCAGTTTTTCAGGGGGCTATGGCTACACCTTC. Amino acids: CASSFSGGYGYTF.

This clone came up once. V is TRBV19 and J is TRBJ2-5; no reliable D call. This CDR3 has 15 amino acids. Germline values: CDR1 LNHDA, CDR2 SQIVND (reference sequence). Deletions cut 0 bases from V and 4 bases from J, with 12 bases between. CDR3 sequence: CASSIDYPPRETQYF. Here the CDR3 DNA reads TGTGCCAGTAGTATAGATTACCCGCCTAGAGAGACCCAGTACTTC.

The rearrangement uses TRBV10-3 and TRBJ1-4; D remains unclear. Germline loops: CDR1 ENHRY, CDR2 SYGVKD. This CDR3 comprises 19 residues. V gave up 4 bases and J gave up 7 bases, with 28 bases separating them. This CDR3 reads CAISGKGPGGETHGEKLFF. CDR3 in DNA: TGTGCCATCAGTGGTAAGGGCCCCGGAGGAGAAACCCACGGTGAAAAACTGTTTTTT.

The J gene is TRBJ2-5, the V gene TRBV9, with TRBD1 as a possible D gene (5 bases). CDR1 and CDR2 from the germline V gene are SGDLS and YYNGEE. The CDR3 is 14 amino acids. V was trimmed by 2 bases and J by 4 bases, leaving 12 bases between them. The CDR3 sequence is CASSVSQGGETQYF. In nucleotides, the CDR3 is TGTGCCAGCAGCGTTAGCCAGGGCGGAGAGACCCAGTACTTC.

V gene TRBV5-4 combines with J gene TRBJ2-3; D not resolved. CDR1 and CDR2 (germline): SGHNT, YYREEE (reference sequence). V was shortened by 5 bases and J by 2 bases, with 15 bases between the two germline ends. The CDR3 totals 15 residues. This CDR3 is CASSMSARSTDTQYF. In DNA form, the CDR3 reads TGTGCCAGCAGTATGTCGGCCAGGTCCACAGATACGCAGTATTTT.

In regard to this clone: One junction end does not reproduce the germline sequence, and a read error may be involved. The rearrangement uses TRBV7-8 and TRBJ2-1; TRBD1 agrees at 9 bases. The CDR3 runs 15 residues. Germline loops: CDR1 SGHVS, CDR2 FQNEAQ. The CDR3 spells CASSLARDRAGSGIF. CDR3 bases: TGTGCCAGCAGCTTAGCGCGGGACAGGGCGGGTTCGGGGATCTTC.

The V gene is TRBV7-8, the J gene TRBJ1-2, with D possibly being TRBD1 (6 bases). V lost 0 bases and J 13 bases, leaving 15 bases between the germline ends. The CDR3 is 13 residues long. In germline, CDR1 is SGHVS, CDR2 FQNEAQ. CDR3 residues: CASSLALRGWVTF. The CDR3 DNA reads TGTGCCAGCAGCTTAGCGTTAAGGGGGTGGGTCACCTTC. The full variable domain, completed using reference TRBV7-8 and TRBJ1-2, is GAGVSQSPRYKVAKRGQDVALRCDPISGHVSLFWYQQALGQGPEFLTYFQNEAQLDKSGLPSDRFFAERPEGSVSTLKIQRTQQEDSAVYLCASSLALRGWVTFGSGTRLTVV.

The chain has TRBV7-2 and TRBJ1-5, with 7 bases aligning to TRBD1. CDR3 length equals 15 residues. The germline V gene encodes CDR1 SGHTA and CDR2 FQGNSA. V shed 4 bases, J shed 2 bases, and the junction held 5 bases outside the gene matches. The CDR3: CASSSGTAGNQPQHF. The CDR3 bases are TGTGCCAGCAGCTCCGGGACAGCCGGCAATCAGCCCCAGCATTTT.

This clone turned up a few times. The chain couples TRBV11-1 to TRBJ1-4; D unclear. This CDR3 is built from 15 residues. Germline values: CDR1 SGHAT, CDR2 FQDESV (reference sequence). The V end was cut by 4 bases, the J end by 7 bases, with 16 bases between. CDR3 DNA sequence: TGTGCCAGCAGCTCGCGCCCAGGAGGAGGTGAAAAACTGTTTTTT. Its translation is CASSSRPGGGEKLFF.

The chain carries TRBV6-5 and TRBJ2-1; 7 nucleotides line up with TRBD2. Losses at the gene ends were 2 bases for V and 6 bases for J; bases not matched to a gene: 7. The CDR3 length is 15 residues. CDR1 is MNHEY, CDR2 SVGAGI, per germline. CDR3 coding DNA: TGTGCCAGCAGTTACCGACGGGGAGGGTCCAATGAGCAGTTCTTC. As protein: CASSYRRGGSNEQFF.

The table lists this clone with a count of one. The CDR3 sequence: CASSQDSAGPGYTF. CDR3 in DNA: TGCGCCAGCAGCCAAGATTCGGCAGGGCCCGGCTACACCTTC. The rearrangement uses TRBV4-3 and TRBJ1-2, with D maybe TRBD1 (5 bases). The V gene lost 0 bases and the J gene lost 8 bases, with 13 bases spanning the gap. This CDR3 has 14 amino acids. Germline V gives CDR1 LGHNA, CDR2 YSLEER.

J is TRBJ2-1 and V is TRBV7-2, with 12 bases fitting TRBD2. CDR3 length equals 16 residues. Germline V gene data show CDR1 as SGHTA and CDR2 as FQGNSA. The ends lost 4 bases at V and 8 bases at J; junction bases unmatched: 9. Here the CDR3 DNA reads TGTGCCAGCAGCTCCGGGACTAGCGGGCTTTGGGATGAGCAGTTCTTC. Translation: CASSSGTSGLWDEQFF.

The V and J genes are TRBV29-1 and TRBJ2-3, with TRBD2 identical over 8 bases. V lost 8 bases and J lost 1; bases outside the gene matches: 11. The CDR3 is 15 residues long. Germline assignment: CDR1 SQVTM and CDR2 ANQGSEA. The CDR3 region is CSLNSGGTGTDTQYF. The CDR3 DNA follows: TGCAGCTTAAACTCGGGGGGGACGGGCACAGATACGCAGTATTTT.

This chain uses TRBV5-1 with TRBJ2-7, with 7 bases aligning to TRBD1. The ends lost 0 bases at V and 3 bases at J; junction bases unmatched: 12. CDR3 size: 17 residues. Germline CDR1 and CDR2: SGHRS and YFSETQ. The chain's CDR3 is CASSLAGTEGIRYEQYF. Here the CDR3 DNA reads TGCGCCAGCAGCTTGGCCGGGACAGAGGGGATACGCTACGAGCAGTACTTC.

CDR3 protein: CASSLLASTDTQYF. For the CDR3, the DNA is TGTGCCAGCAGCTTACTAGCGAGCACAGATACGCAGTATTTT. V is TRBV11-3 and J is TRBJ2-3; D is possibly TRBD2 (6 bases). Germline CDR1 SGHNT, CDR2 YENEEA. The V and J ends lost 2 bases and 0 bases respectively, with 6 bases between them. This CDR3 comprises 14 residues.

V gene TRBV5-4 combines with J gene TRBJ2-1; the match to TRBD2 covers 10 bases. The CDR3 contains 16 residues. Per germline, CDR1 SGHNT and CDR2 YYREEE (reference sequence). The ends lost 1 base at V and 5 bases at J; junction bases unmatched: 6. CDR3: CASSLIGLAGDNEQFF. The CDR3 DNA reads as TGTGCCAGCAGCTTGATCGGGCTAGCGGGAGACAATGAGCAGTTCTTC.